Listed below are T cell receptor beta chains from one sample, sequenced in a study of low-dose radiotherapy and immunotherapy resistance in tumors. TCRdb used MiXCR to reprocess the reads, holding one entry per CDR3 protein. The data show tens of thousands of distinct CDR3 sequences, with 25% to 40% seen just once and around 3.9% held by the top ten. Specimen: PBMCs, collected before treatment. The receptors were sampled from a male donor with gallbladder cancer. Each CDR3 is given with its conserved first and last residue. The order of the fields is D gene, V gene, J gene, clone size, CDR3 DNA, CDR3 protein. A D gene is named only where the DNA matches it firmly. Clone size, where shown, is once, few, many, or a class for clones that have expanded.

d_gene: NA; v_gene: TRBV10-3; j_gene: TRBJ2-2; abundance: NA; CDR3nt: TGTGCCATCAGTGACCGGCAGGCGAACACCGGGGAGCTGTTTTTT; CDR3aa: CAISDRQANTGELFF
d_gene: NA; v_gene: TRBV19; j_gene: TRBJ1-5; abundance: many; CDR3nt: TGTGCCAGTAGTATGGCCGGGCTCAGCATGCGCAATCAGCCCCAGCATTTT; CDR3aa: CASSMAGLSMRNQPQHF
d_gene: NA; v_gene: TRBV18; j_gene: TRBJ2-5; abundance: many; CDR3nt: TGTGCCAGCTCACCGTATGGCGGGGTAGAGACCCAGTACTTC; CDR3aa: CASSPYGGVETQYF
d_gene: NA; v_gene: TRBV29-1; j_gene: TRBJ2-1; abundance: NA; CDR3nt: TGCATCCCCGAGGGGACTGATAATAATGAGCAGTTCTTC; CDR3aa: CIPEGTDNNEQFF
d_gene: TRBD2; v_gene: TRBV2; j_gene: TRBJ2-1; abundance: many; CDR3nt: TGTGCCAGCAGTGGGGGGGGGGGAAACAATGAGCAGTTCTTC; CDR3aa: CASSGGGGNNEQFF
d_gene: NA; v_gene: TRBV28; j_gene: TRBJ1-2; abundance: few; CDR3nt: TGTGCCAGCAGTCCCCGGGGGGGGGGCTACACCTTC; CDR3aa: CASSPRGGGYTF
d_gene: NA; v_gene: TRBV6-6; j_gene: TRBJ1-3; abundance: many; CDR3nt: TGTGCCAGCAGTACAACGGGACTTCTGAGCTCTGGAAACACCATATATTTT; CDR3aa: CASSTTGLLSSGNTIYF
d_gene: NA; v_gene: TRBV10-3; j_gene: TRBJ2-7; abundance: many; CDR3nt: TGTGCCATCAGTGAGTTGGACCTAGGGTACGAGCAGTACTTC; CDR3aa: CAISELDLGYEQYF
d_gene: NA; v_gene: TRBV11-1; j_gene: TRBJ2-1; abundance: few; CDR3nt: TGTGCCAGCAGCTCATTTAGACCCCAGCGTAGCTCCTACAATGAGCAGTTCTTC; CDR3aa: CASSSFRPQRSSYNEQFF
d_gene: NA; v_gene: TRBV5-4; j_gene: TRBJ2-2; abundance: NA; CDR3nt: TGTGCCAGCAGCTTGTGGACGGCCGGGGAGCTGTTTTTT; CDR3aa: CASSLWTAGELFF
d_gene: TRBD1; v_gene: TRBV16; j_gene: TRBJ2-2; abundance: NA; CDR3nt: TGTGCCACCCGTCGGACAGGGGCGCAAAAGAACACCGGGGAGCTGTTTTTT; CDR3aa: CATRRTGAQKNTGELFF
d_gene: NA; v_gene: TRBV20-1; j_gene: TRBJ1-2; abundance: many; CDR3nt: TGCAGTGCTAGAGATGGGGGGGTGGCGGGCTACACCTTC; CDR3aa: CSARDGGVAGYTF
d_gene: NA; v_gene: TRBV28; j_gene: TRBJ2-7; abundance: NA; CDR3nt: TGTGCCAGCAGCCTGTTAAACTACGAGCAGTACTTC; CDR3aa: CASSLLNYEQYF
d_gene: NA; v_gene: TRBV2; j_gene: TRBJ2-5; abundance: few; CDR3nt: TGTGCCAGCAGTCCTCAGGGTCTGGAGACCCAGTACTTC; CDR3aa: CASSPQGLETQYF
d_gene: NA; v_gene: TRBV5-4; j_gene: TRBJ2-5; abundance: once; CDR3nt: TGTGCCAGCAGCTCGGGGGGAGGGGGCCGGCAAGAGACCCAGTACTTC; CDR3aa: CASSSGGGGRQETQYF
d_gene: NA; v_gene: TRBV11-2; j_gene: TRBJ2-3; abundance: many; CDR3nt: TGTGCCAGCAGCTTTCCCTCGGGAGTCGGCACAGATACGCAGTATTTT; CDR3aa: CASSFPSGVGTDTQYF
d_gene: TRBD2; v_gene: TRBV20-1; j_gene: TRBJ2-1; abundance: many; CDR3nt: TGCAGTGCTAGAGATCTAGCGGGGGGGCTCGATGAGCAGTTCTTC; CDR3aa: CSARDLAGGLDEQFF
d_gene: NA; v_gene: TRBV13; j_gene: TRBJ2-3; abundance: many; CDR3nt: TGTGCCAGCAGCCCCCAAACAGATACGCAGTATTTT; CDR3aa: CASSPQTDTQYF
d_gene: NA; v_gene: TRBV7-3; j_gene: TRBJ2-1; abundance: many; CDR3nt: TGTGCCAGCAGCTCGGACAACTACAATGAGCAGTTCTTC; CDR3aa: CASSSDNYNEQFF
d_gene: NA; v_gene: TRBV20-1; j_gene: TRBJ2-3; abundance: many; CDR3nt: TGCAGTGCTATTCGGGGCAGGGGCCTCACAGATACGCAGTATTTT; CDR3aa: CSAIRGRGLTDTQYF
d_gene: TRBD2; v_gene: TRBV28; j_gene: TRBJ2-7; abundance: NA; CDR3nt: TGTGCCAGCAGTTTACCCCTGGGACTAGCGAGCGAGCAGTACTTC; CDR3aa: CASSLPLGLASEQYF
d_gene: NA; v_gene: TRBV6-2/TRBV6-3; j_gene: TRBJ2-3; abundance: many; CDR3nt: TGTGCCAGCAGTTACCGAACAGGGTCAGATACGCAGTATTTT; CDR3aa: CASSYRTGSDTQYF
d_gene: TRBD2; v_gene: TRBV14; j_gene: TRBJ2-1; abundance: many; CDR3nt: TGTGCCAGCAGCCACGGACTAGCGGGGGAGTTTCTGGGCTCCTACAATGAGCAGTTCTTC; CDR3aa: CASSHGLAGEFLGSYNEQFF
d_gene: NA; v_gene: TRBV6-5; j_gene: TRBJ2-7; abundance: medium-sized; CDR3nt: TGTGCCAGCAGGGCGGACTACTACTCCTACGAGCAGTACTTC; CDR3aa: CASRADYYSYEQYF
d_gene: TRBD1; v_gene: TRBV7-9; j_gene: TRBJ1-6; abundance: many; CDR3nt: TGTGCCAGCAGCTTAGAGGGACAGTGGAATTCACCCCTCCACTTT; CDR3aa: CASSLEGQWNSPLHF